The source of this TCR beta chain is a study of blood T cell repertoires in COVID-19. Across the whole study: Donors in the United States, Italy and Spain gave samples during acute or convalescent COVID-19. From T cells, B-cell-depleted T cells, or PBMCs came the material, which was cDNA or gDNA.

In the source study's methods: Amplification with reference gene primers provided the estimates of nucleated cell counts. Method: immunoSEQ multiplex PCR; TCRdb's copy keeps in-frame clones and lacks some. Clone size and V and J calls were adopted from that table, with D and trimming inferred from the DNA. The sample yields over 200,000 clones, 89% seen once. This CDR3 contains 15 residues. Trimming pared 1 base from V and 4 bases from J, leaving 11 bases between. Germline-derived CDR1 and CDR2 are SGHTA and FQGNSA. The genes are TRBV7-2 and TRBJ1-5; TRBD1 might be the D (6 bases). This clonotype originated in a man aged 55 to 70 who had recovered from COVID-19. Sample: peripheral blood. The CDR3 region has the DNA TGTGCCAGCAGCTTAGACGGACAGCGAAATCAGCCCCAGCATTTT. The encoded protein is CASSLDGQRNQPQHF.